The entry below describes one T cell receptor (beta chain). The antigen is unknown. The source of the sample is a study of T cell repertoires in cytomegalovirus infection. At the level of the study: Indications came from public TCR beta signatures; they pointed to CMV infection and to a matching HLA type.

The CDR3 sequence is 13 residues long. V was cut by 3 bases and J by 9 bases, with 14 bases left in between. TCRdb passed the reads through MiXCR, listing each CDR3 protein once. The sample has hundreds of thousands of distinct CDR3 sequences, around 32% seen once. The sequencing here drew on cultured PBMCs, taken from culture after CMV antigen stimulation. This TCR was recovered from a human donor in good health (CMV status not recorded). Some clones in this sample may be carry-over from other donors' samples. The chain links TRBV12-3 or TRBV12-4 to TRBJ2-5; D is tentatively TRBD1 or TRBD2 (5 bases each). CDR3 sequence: CASSFGDGGPQYF. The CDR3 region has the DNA TGTGCCAGCAGTTTCGGGGACGGCGGCCCCCAGTACTTC.